This T cell receptor (beta chain) derives from a study of shared clonotypes between healthy human individuals. On the study more broadly: There were three CD4 naive, three CD4 memory, two CD8 naive and one CD8 memory plates per donor.

Study observations and caveats: Naive subsets generally exceeded memory subsets in estimated richness.

This CDR3 region has 16 residues. CDR1 is MNHEY, CDR2 SVGAGI, per germline. V was clipped by 2 bases and J by 6 bases; unmatched bases: 9. With regard to this clone: Antigen: not known.

This table comes from immunoSEQ multiplex PCR, and its TCRdb copy is limited to in-frame clones, with some not included. Of about 1.4 million clones in the sample, over 95% are singletons; the top ten hold approximately 1.1%. Donors were healthy HIV-negative adults without recently reported acute infections or vaccinations. Everyone who donated was a Caucasian adult who lived in Nashville, Tennessee. Input material: naive CD4+ T cells sorted from blood. This sample's subset: CD45RA+ positively selected. The source of this sequence is a man in his thirties or forties in good health. This chain uses TRBV6-5 with TRBJ2-1, with 8 bases that match TRBD2. CDR3 in amino acids: CASSYRRTSFLNEQFF. As DNA, the CDR3 is TGTGCCAGCAGTTACCGGCGGACTAGCTTCCTCAATGAGCAGTTCTTC.